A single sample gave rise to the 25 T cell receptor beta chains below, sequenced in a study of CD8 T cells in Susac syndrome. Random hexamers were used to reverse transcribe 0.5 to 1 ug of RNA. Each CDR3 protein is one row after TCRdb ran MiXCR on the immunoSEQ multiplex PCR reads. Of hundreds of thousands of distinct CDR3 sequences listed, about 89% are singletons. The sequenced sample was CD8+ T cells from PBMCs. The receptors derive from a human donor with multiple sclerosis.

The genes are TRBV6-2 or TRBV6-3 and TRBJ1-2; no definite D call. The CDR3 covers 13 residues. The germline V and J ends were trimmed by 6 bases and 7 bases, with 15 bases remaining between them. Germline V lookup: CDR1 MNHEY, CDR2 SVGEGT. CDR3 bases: TGTGCCAGCAGGAAAGCGAATCCATCTGGCTACACCTTC. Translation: CASRKANPSGYTF.

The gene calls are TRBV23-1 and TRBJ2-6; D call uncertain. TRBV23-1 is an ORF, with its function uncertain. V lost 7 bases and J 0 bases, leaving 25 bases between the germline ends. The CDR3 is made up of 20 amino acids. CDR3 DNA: TGCGCCAGCACCTCAGCCAGCCGAGACTCTGACCCCTCTGGGGCCAACGTCCTGACTTTC. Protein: CASTSASRDSDPSGANVLTF.

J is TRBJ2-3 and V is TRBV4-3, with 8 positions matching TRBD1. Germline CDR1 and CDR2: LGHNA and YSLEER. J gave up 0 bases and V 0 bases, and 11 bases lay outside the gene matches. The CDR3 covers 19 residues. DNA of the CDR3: TGCGCCAGCAGCCAAGACCCAGGGGGCGGAATTTCTAGCACAGATACGCAGTATTTT. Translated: CASSQDPGGGISSTDTQYF.

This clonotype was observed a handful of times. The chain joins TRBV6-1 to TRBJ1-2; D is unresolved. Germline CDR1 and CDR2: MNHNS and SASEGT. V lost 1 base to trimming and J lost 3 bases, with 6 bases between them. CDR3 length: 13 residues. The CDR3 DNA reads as TGTGCCAGCAGTGAAGAAGAATACTATGGCTACACCTTC. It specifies CASSEEEYYGYTF.

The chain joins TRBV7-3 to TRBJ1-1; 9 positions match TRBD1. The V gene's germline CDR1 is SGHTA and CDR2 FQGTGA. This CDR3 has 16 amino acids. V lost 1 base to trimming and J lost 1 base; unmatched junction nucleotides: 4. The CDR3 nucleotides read TGTGCCAGCAGCTTAATGGGACAGGGCCCGAACACTGAAGCTTTCTTT. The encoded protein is CASSLMGQGPNTEAFF.

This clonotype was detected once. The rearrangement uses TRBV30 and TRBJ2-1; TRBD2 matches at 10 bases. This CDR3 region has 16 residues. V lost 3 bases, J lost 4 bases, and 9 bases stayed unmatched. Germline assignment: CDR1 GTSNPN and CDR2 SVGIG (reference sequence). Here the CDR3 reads CAWRDQLAGRYNEQFF. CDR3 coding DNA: TGTGCCTGGAGGGACCAACTAGCGGGACGGTACAATGAGCAGTTCTTC.

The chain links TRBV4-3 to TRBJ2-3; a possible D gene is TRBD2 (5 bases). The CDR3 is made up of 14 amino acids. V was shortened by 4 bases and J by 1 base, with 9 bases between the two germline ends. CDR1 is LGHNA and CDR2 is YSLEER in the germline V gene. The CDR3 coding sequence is TGCGCCAGCAGCCCGGAGGCGGGCACAGATACGCAGTATTTT. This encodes CASSPEAGTDTQYF.

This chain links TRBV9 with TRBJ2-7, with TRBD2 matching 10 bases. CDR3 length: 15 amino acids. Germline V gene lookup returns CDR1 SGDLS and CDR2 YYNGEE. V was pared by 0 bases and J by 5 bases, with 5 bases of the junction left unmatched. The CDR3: CASSVDGAGGDEQYF. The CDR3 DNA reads TGTGCCAGCAGCGTAGACGGAGCGGGAGGGGACGAGCAGTACTTC.

CDR3 DNA: TGTGCCAGCAGCGTAAAGTCGAGTGAGCAGTTCTTC. Its translation is CASSVKSSEQFF. The V gene is TRBV9, the J gene TRBJ2-1; D is undetermined. Deletions cut 1 base from V and 9 bases from J, with 8 bases between. Germline loops: CDR1 SGDLS, CDR2 YYNGEE. The CDR3 is 12 amino acids.

CDR3: CASSEASRLEVDYGYTF. The CDR3 coding sequence is TGTGCCAGCAGTGAAGCGTCACGACTGGAGGTAGACTATGGCTACACCTTC. This sequence joins TRBV2 and TRBJ1-2; no clear D. V was cut by 0 bases and J by 3 bases, with 17 bases left in between. The CDR3 loop spans 17 amino acids. CDR1 and CDR2 from the germline V gene are SNHLY and FYNNEI.

This CDR3 is CAWSVLDDEQYF. In DNA form, the CDR3 reads TGTGCCTGGAGTGTTTTGGACGACGAGCAGTACTTC. This chain links TRBV30 with TRBJ2-7; D not certain. Trimming removed 0 bases at V and 5 bases at J, with 8 bases between. CDR3 size: 12 residues. The germline V gene encodes CDR1 GTSNPN and CDR2 SVGIG (reference sequence).

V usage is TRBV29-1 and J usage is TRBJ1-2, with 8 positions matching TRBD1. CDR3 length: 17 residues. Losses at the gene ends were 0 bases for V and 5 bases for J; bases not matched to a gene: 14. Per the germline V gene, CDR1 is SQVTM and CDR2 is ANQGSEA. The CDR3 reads CSVEDPSLQGAVYGYTF. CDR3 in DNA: TGCAGCGTTGAAGATCCTAGTCTCCAGGGGGCTGTTTATGGCTACACCTTC.

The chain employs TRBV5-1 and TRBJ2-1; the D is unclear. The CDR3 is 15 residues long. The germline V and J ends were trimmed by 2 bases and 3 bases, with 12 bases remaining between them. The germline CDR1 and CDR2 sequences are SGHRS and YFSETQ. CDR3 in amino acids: CASSFHPSGYNEQFF. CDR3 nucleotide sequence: TGCGCCAGCAGCTTCCATCCGTCCGGCTACAATGAGCAGTTCTTC. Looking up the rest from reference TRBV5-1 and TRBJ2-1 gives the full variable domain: KAGVTQTPRYLIKTRGQQVTLSCSPISGHRSVSWYQQTPGQGLQFLFEYFSETQRNKGNFPGRFSGRQFSNSRSEMNVSTLELGDSALYLCASSFHPSGYNEQFFGPGTRLTVL.

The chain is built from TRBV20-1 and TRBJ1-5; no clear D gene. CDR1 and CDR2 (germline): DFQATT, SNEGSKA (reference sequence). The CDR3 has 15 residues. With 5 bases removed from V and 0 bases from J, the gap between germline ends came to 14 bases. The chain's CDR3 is CSALDGVYSNQPQHF. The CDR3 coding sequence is TGCAGTGCTTTGGACGGGGTTTATAGCAATCAGCCCCAGCATTTT.

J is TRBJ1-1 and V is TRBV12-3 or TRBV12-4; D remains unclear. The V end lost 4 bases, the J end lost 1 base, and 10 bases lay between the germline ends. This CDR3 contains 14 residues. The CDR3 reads CASSYPLRNTEAFF. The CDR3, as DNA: TGTGCCAGCAGTTATCCTCTACGGAACACTGAAGCTTTCTTT.

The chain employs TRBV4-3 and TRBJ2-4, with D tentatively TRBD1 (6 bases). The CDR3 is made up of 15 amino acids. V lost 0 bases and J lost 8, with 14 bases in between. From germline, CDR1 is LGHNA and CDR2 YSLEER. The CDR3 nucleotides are TGCGCCAGCAGCCAAGACGGGACACCGACAGACATTCAGTACTTC. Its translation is CASSQDGTPTDIQYF.

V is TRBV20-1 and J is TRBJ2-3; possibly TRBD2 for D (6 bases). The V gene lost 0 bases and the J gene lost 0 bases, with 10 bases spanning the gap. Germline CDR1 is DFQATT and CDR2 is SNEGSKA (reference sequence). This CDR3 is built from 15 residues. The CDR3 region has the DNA TGCAGTGCTAGAGAGGAGGGCTCTAGCACAGATACGCAGTATTTT. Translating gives CSAREEGSSTDTQYF.

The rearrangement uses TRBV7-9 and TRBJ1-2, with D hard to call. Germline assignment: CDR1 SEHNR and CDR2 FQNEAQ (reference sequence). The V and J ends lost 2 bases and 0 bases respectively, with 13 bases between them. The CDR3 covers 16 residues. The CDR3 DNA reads TGTGCCAGCAGCTTATCTACAGCCGGCCCTAACTATGGCTACACCTTC. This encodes CASSLSTAGPNYGYTF.

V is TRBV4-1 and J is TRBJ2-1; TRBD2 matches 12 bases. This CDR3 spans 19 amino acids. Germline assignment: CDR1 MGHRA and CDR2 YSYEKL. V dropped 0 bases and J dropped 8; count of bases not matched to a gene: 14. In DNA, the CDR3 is TGCGCCAGCAGCCAAGATCGGCTAGCGGGAGGGCGCGGGCACGATGAGCAGTTCTTC. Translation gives CASSQDRLAGGRGHDEQFF.

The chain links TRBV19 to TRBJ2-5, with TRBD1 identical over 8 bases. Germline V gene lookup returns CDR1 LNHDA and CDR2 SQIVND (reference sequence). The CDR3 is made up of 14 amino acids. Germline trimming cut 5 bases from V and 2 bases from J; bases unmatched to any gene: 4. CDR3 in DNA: TGTGCCAGTAGTTTAACAGGGGGACAAGAGACCCAGTACTTC. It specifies CASSLTGGQETQYF.

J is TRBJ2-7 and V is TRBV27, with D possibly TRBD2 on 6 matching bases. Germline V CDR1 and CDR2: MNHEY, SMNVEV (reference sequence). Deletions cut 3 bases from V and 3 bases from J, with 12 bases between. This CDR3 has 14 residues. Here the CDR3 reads CASSLTSTFYEQYF. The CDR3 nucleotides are TGTGCCAGCAGTTTGACTAGTACATTCTACGAGCAGTACTTC.

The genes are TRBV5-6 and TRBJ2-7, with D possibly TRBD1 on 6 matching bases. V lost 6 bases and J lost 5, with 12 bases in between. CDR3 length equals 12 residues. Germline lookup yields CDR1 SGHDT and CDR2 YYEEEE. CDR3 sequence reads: CASKNRDDEQYF. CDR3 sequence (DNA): TGTGCCAGCAAAAACAGGGATGACGAGCAGTACTTC.

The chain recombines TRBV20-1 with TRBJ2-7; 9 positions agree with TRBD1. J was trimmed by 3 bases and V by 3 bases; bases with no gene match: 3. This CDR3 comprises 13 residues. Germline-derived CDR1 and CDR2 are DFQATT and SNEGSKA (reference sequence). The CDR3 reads CSARGTGNYEQYF. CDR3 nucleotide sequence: TGCAGTGCTAGGGGGACAGGGAACTACGAGCAGTACTTC.

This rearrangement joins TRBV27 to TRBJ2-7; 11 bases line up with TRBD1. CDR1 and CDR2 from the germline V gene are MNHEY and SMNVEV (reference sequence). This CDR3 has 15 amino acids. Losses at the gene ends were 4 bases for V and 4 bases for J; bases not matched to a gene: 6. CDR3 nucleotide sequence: TGTGCCAGCAGTTGGACCGGGACAGGGGGATACGAGCAGTACTTC. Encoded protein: CASSWTGTGGYEQYF.

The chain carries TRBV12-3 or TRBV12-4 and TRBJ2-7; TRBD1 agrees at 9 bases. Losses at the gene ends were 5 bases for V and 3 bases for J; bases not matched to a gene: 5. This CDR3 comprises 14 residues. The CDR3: CASSPGTGFYEQYF. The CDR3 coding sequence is TGTGCCAGCAGTCCCGGGACAGGGTTCTACGAGCAGTACTTC.